Below are 7 T cell receptor beta chains sequenced from a single sample in a study of blood T cell repertoires in COVID-19. Assay: immunoSEQ multiplex PCR; the TCRdb copy retains only in-frame clones and omits some. The sample consists of about 270,000 clones, 88% of them appearing once. Sequenced input: PBMCs or T cells enriched from blood (not recorded which). These receptors were obtained from a woman in her forties or fifties who had recovered from COVID-19.

This sequence joins TRBV18 and TRBJ1-4, with 10 bases that match TRBD1. J was trimmed by 3 bases and V by 3 bases; bases with no gene match: 4. Germline V gene sequence: CDR1 KGHSH, CDR2 LQKENI. The CDR3 loop spans 16 amino acids. CDR3 residues: CASSPDRGVANEKLFF. As DNA, the CDR3 is TGTGCCAGCTCACCGGACAGGGGGGTGGCTAATGAAAAACTGTTTTTT.

The chain uses TRBV19 and TRBJ1-5; D not resolved. The CDR3 is 17 amino acids. In germline, CDR1 is LNHDA, CDR2 SQIVND (reference sequence). The V end was cut by 0 bases, the J end by 0 bases, with 12 bases between. The CDR3 spells CASSIDGRGNSNQPQHF. CDR3 DNA: TGTGCCAGTAGTATAGATGGTCGGGGAAATAGCAATCAGCCCCAGCATTTT.

This chain connects TRBV6-2 or TRBV6-3 to TRBJ2-5, with 12 bases matching TRBD2. J lost 7 bases, V lost 0 bases, and 12 bases had no gene match. This CDR3 contains 18 residues. Germline assignment: CDR1 MNHEY and CDR2 SVGEGT. For the CDR3, the DNA is TGTGCCAGCAGTTACTCCGGGACTAGCGGGCCTCTCTGGGGGACCCAGTACTTC. Amino acid sequence: CASSYSGTSGPLWGTQYF.

CDR3 region: CASSLRGYYGYTF. Here the CDR3 DNA reads TGTGCCAGCAGTTTACGGGGTTACTATGGCTACACCTTC. The V call is TRBV28, the J call TRBJ1-2; D is undetermined. Germline loops: CDR1 MDHEN, CDR2 SYDVKM. V lost 2 bases and J 3 bases, leaving 7 bases between the germline ends. The CDR3 has 13 residues.

The J gene is TRBJ2-5, the V gene TRBV29-1, with D maybe TRBD2 (5 bases). The V gene's germline CDR1 is SQVTM and CDR2 ANQGSEA. The CDR3 loop spans 12 amino acids. Between the trimmed V and J ends, which lost 3 bases and 7 bases, there was a span of 12 bases. CDR3 loop: CSVERARGTQYF. The DNA for the CDR3 is TGCAGCGTTGAGAGGGCCCGTGGGACCCAGTACTTC.

V is TRBV5-1 and J is TRBJ1-2; D is unclear. Germline V gene data show CDR1 as SGHRS and CDR2 as YFSETQ. V was trimmed by 0 bases and J by 2 bases, leaving 5 bases between them. The CDR3 is 13 residues long. The CDR3 coding sequence is TGCGCCAGCAGCTTGGATGCGAACTATGGCTACACCTTC. It is translated as CASSLDANYGYTF.

This clone occurred once. The gene calls are TRBV30 and TRBJ1-4; possible D gene TRBD1, 6 bases. From germline, CDR1 is GTSNPN and CDR2 SVGIG (reference sequence). V gave up 3 bases and J gave up 8 bases, with 16 bases separating them. The CDR3 is 14 amino acids. The chain's CDR3 is CAWRTGRTDEKLFF. CDR3 coding DNA: TGTGCCTGGAGGACCGGACGGACAGACGAAAAACTGTTTTTT.